The following is a TCR beta chain sequence with its context. Its antigen is unknown. Within one base of it there is no much larger clone, and no base qualities were kept. Sequenced using an Illumina NovaSeq 6000. TCRalpha and TCRbeta cDNA libraries were built by 5'RACE with constant-segment primers, adding sample barcodes and unique molecular identifiers. Trizol reagent was used to extract RNA from every sample. Amplification of the libraries took two PCR steps, and the second step added a second sample barcode plus Illumina TruSeq adapters. The libraries were sequenced on an Illumina NovaSeq using 2 x 150 bp paired-end reads. The original methods were these. Reads were demultiplexed and collapsed into UMI-guided consensus sequences with migec v1.2.7. Using mixcr v2.1.11, the UMI consensuses were aligned to TRA and TRB V and J templates and assembled into clonotypes. A clonotype was counted as expanded or contracted only when both edgeR and NoisET called the clonotype significant, with the noise models trained on biological replicates. edgeR calls used a false discovery rate-adjusted p below 0.01 and a log2 fold-change threshold of 1. As an exploratory analysis of dynamics, max-normalized trajectories of the 1000 most abundant clonotypes were examined with PCA combined with hierarchical clustering. The CD4 or CD8 phenotype of responding clones was assigned using the separately sequenced CD4+ and CD8+ repertoires. The public sequencing data were trimmed at Q25 with fastp and processed into clonotypes with MiXCR by TCRdb, which kept only in-frame beta chains. Rows are combined by CDR3 protein, so each entry shows the most common genes and DNA. In this record, the V and J calls reflect TCRdb's handling and not the investigators' own analysis. The sample table holds 450,000 to 650,000 distinct CDR3 sequences, of which about a sixth were seen once. About 11% of the sample comes from the top ten.

Ficoll-Paque density gradient centrifugation was the method used to isolate PBMCs. This sample was included in a study of T-cell memory formation after mild COVID-19 (dated by TCRdb to about 2021). Regarding the complete study: TCR sequence clusters from the two donors were found to be largely donor specific. In two donors, T-cell clones that expanded and contracted after mild COVID-19 were tracked by sequencing TCRalpha and TCRbeta repertoires over time. The cohort comprised two young, previously healthy adult volunteers, one female and one male. Overall study outcomes, separate from this receptor: Contracting CD4+ clones appeared mostly in the CM and EM memory subsets, whereas CD8+ clones were enriched in EMRA. Some responding clones were found in pre-infection memory, which suggests that pre-existing cross-reactive memory T cells took part in the SARS-CoV-2 response. Balanced CD4/CD8 phenotypes were observed for clones contracting from day 15 to 85, whereas a bias towards CD4+ was observed for a second wave of clones expanding from day 15 to 37. The second-wave clones that peaked on day 37 were not confirmed to be SARS-CoV-2 specific. Only a couple of mild cases were covered by the study, and larger cohorts that include severe cases with pre-infection samples were considered necessary.

The sequencing sample was made of PBMCs or a T cell subset sorted from them (not recorded which). This TCR was sampled from an adult woman who had mild COVID-19 (a few samples of this study predate the infection). The sample titles of this study are shuffled in the database, so cell type and time point are left out; the donor was told from shared clones.

The CDR3 reads as follows: CASSQGSISNQPQHF. The sequenced DNA: TGTGCCAGCAGCCAAGGGTCCATTAGCAATCAGCCCCAGCATTTT. The receptor chain draws on TRBV3-1 and TRBJ1-5, with the D gene uncertain. V loses 1 base of germline sequence and J loses 0 bases, and the interval between the two ends is 7 bases. According to the germline V gene (reference sequence), CDR1 reads LGHDT and CDR2 reads YNNKEL. The CDR3 runs 15 amino acids, cysteine and phenylalanine included. Just CDR3 DNA is preserved here, 45 bases in frame from base 1. The entire variable domain, with the stretches around the CDR3 drawn from the reference TRBV3-1 and TRBJ1-5 proteins, is DTAVSQTPKYLVTQMGNDKSIKCEQNLGHDTMYWYKQDSKKFLKIMFSYNNKELIINETVPNRFSPKSPDKAHLNLHINSLELGDSAVYFCASSQGSISNQPQHFGDGTRLSIL.